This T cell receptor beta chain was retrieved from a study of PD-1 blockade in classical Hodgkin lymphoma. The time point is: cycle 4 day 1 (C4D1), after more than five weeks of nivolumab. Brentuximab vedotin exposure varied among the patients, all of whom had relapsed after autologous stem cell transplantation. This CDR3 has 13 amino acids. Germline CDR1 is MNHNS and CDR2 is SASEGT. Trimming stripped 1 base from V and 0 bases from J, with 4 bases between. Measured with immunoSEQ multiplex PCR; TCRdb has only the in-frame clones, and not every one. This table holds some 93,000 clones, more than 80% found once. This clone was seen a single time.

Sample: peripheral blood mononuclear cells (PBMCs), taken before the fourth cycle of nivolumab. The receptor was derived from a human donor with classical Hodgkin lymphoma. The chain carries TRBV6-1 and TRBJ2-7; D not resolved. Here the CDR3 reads CASSEGSSYEQYF. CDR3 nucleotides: TGTGCCAGCAGTGAAGGTAGCTCCTACGAGCAGTACTTC.